Described below is a single T cell receptor beta chain sequence and its context. Which antigen it targets is not known. No base-level quality is on record; no much larger clone is a single base apart. This entry comes from a study of blood T cell repertoires in COVID-19 (dated by TCRdb to the early 2020s). Background for the entire study: The collaborator samples originated in the United States, Italy and Spain and spanned the acute and convalescent phases of COVID-19. The material from the prospective study consisted of cDNA or gDNA derived from T cells, B-cell-depleted T cells, or PBMCs. The samples were drawn from the first 160 participants of the ongoing ImmuneRACE study and from over a thousand subjects provided by 6 global collaborators. HLA class I and class II types, where available, came from metadata supplied by the sample provider rather than from assay-based typing. The repertoires were released in a freely available public database intended as a resource for research on the immune response to SARS-CoV-2. A de-identified subject ID, COVID-19 status, age in years and sex were almost always included in the sample metadata. Deeply sampled blood TCRbeta repertoires from subjects exposed to, actively infected with, or recovered from COVID-19 were included in the dataset.

TCRbeta CDR3 regions were amplified from genomic DNA using the immunoSEQ Assay, a bias-controlled multiplex PCR. Turning to the authors' computational methods: The number of nucleated cells in each sample was estimated from the amplification of reference gene primers within the assay. To quantify the absolute abundance of each unique TCRbeta CDR3 rearrangement, sequence reads were collapsed and filtered. For each sample, productive Simpson clonality was calculated by taking the square root of Simpson's diversity index across productive rearrangements. TCRdb provides this immuneACCESS table in a form limited to in-frame rearrangements. Some clones are lacking; in checked studies, under half of them reflect an unresolved V gene, and why the rest are absent is not known. The DNA gave D and trimming, while V, J and clone size come from that table. The sample has 80,000 to 95,000 clones on record, about 86% of them singletons. About a fifth of the sample is taken by the ten largest.

The collaborating institutions used their own protocols to collect whole blood in K2EDTA tubes. Collaborator samples were shipped for TCRbeta analysis as frozen whole blood, isolated PBMCs, or DNA extracted from either sample type. Between the V and J ends, shortened by 5 bases and 7 bases respectively, the junction contains 23 bases. From its cysteine to its phenylalanine, the CDR3 spans 16 amino acids. The entry retains the CDR3 DNA only, 48 bases that are in frame from base 1. The germline V gene gives CDR1 as SGHAT and CDR2 as FQNNGV. What the study reported, not specific to this receptor: The quantity of clinical and demographic metadata differed by source and by participant and was supplied without curation.

The chain joins TRBV11-2 to TRBJ1-2; the D gene lacks a confident call. This receptor was identified in a woman older than 75 in a cohort sampled during active or convalescent COVID-19. Sequencing input: peripheral blood. Here is the DNA: TGTGCCAGCAGCCCCTCCCATAGTCTCGGGGTCTCTGGCTACACCTTC. Translation gives CASSPSHSLGVSGYTF.